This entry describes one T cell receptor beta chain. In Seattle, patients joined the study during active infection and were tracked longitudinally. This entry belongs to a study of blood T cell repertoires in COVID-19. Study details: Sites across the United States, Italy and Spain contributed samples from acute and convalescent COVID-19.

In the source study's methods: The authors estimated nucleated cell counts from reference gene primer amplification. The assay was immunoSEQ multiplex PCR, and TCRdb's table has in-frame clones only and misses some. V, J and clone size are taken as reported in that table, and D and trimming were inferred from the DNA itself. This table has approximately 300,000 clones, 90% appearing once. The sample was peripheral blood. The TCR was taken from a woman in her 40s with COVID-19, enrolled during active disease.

In DNA, the CDR3 is TGTGCCAGCAGTTTAGCGGGAGGTTCCGTCGGCTACACCTTC. This translates into CASSLAGGSVGYTF. The rearrangement joins TRBV28 to TRBJ1-2; D not resolved. The CDR3 contains 14 residues. Trimming stripped 2 bases from V and 8 bases from J, with 15 bases between. Germline CDR1 is MDHEN and CDR2 is SYDVKM.